The T cell receptor (beta chain) under discussion was sequenced for a study of T cell responses to AZD1222 COVID-19 vaccine. Study observations and caveats: Just 5 to 7 people given AZD1222 tested seropositive at baseline. Spike-specific TCR breadth and depth were elevated following two AZD1222 doses.

This clone is a singleton in its sample. Its antigen is as yet unknown. Timing groups of about 4 and about 12 weeks for second doses were pooled. Here immunoSEQ multiplex PCR was the method, and the copy in TCRdb shows in-frame clones only, minus some. The sample shows roughly 140,000 clones, 75% to 95% of them seen only once. V was shortened by 5 bases and J by 4 bases, with 12 bases between the two germline ends. The CDR3 is 13 residues long. Germline CDR1 SGHAT, CDR2 FQNNGV. The source was peripheral blood, collected 28 days after the second AZD1222 dose. The V gene is TRBV11-2, the J gene TRBJ2-7, with D possibly TRBD1 on 6 matching bases. The TCR originated in an adult who received the AZD1222 COVID-19 vaccine. The CDR3 bases are TGTGCCAGCAGCCCGGGGACAAATTACGAGCAGTACTTC. This sequence encodes CASSPGTNYEQYF.